This T cell receptor (beta chain) was obtained from a study of blood T cell repertoires in COVID-19. Overall study context: Sources were T cells, B-cell-depleted T cells, or PBMCs; the material itself was cDNA or gDNA.

V was shortened by 4 bases and J by 8 bases, with 11 bases between the two germline ends. The CDR3 has 12 residues. The germline gives CDR1 SEHNR, CDR2 FQNEAQ (reference sequence). Only in-frame clones appear in the TCRdb table, and some are missing; sequencing was by immunoSEQ multiplex PCR. The sample lists 120,000 or so clones, 80% to 90% occurring once. This TCR was sampled from a woman aged 45-65 years with active or convalescent COVID-19. Material for sequencing was peripheral blood. The V and J genes are TRBV7-9 and TRBJ1-2; D call uncertain. Written as DNA, the CDR3 is TGTGCCAGCAGCTCCCCTTCCGGGGGCTACACCTTC. It specifies CASSSPSGGYTF.